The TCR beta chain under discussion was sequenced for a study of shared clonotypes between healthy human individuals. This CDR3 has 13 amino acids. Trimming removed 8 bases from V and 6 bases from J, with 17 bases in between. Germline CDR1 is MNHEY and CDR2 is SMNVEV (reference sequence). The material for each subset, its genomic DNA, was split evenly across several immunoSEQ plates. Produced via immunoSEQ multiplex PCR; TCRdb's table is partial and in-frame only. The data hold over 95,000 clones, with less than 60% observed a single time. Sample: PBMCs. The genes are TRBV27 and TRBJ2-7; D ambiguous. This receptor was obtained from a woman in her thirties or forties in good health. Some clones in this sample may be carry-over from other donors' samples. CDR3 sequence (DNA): TGTGCCAGCTTTGAGGCCCCTTGGGGCGAGCAGTACTTC. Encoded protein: CASFEAPWGEQYF.